Shown below are 19 T cell receptor beta chains from a single sample sequenced in a study of Ad26.COV2.S vaccination and SARS-CoV-2 variants. As for treatment: about 20 received Ad26.COV2.S at low or high dose, single or two shots; about 5 received placebo; per-sample allocation not given. Following the first vaccine or placebo injection, samples were taken on day 63. Clones were sequenced by immunoSEQ multiplex PCR, and TCRdb holds only the in-frame ones, with some missing. The sample lists about 400,000 clones, roughly 90% occurring once. Sequencing was performed on peripheral blood, taken in a trial of Ad26.COV2.S vaccine versus placebo. The receptor source for this set is a person aged 18-65 years who received the Ad26.COV2.S COVID-19 vaccine or a placebo.

V is TRBV6-5 and J is TRBJ2-7; D is unresolved. CDR1 MNHEY and CDR2 SVGAGI come from the germline V gene. The CDR3 has 12 amino acids. V lost 2 bases and J 3 bases, leaving 5 bases between the germline ends. This CDR3 reads CASSYDGYEQYF. As DNA, the CDR3 is TGTGCCAGCAGTTACGATGGCTACGAGCAGTACTTC.

The chain recombines TRBV2 with TRBJ2-1, with 11 bases aligning to TRBD2. The V and J ends lost 0 bases and 5 bases, in that order; junction bases with no gene match: 6. CDR1 SNHLY and CDR2 FYNNEI come from the germline V gene. CDR3 length: 17 residues. CDR3 coding DNA: TGTGCCAGCAGTGAAGCGTTGGGACTAGCGGAGAACAATGAGCAGTTCTTC. Encoded protein: CASSEALGLAENNEQFF.

J is TRBJ1-5 and V is TRBV4-2, with D hard to call. The germline V gene has CDR1 LGHNA and CDR2 YNFKEQ. V gave up 0 bases and J gave up 5 bases, with 11 bases separating them. The length of the CDR3 is 15 residues. CDR3 DNA sequence: TGTGCCAGCAGCCAAGATGGCAGCCCCCATCAGCCCCAGCATTTT. This encodes CASSQDGSPHQPQHF.

The J gene is TRBJ2-1, the V gene TRBV5-1; D gene unclear. The germline V gene encodes CDR1 SGHRS and CDR2 YFSETQ. The CDR3 consists of 15 residues. Trimming pared 1 base from V and 1 base from J, leaving 9 bases between. The CDR3: CASSLQARSYNEQFF. CDR3 bases: TGCGCCAGCAGCTTGCAGGCGCGGTCCTACAATGAGCAGTTCTTC.

The chain links TRBV28 to TRBJ2-1; 9 bases align to TRBD1. Germline V CDR1 and CDR2: MDHEN, SYDVKM. This CDR3 comprises 14 residues. With 0 bases clipped from V and 7 bases from J, the junction kept 1 base outside the gene matches. Here the CDR3 DNA reads TGTGCCAGCAGTTTATGGGACAGGGGTAATGAGCAGTTCTTC. Residues: CASSLWDRGNEQFF.

The chain links TRBV5-4 to TRBJ2-1; 10 positions match TRBD2. With 4 bases clipped from V and 5 bases from J, the junction kept 12 bases outside the gene matches. The CDR3 length is 17 residues. Germline V gene sequence: CDR1 SGHNT, CDR2 YYREEE (reference sequence). The CDR3 sequence: CASSPTWGTSVDNEQFF. CDR3 bases: TGTGCCAGCAGCCCCACCTGGGGGACTAGCGTGGACAATGAGCAGTTCTTC.

V gene TRBV19 combines with J gene TRBJ1-6; TRBD1 is a possible D gene (5 bases). Germline assignment: CDR1 LNHDA and CDR2 SQIVND (reference sequence). V lost 9 bases and J 10 bases, leaving 16 bases between the germline ends. The CDR3 is 13 amino acids. The CDR3 loop reads CASNLWGESPLHF. The CDR3 DNA reads as TGTGCCAGCAACCTATGGGGGGAATCACCCCTCCACTTT. The full variable domain, rest sourced from reference TRBV19 and TRBJ1-6, is DGGITQSPKYLFRKEGQNVTLSCEQNLNHDAMYWYRQDPGQGLRLIYYSQIVNDFQKGDIAEGYSVSREKKESFPLTVTSAQKNPTAFYLCASNLWGESPLHFGNGTRLTVT.

In DNA, the CDR3 is TGTGCCAGCAGCTTAGCGGTCTTCGAGAACACTGAAGCTTTCTTT. This encodes CASSLAVFENTEAFF. This sequence joins TRBV7-9 and TRBJ1-1, with D unclear. In germline, CDR1 is SEHNR, CDR2 FQNEAQ (reference sequence). The CDR3 runs 15 residues. The V gene lost 0 bases and the J gene lost 1 base, with 9 bases spanning the gap.

This chain connects TRBV5-1 to TRBJ2-5; TRBD1 matches at 10 bases. The J segment lost 5 bases and the V segment lost 3 bases, leaving 7 bases of the junction unmatched. Germline V gene data show CDR1 as SGHRS and CDR2 as YFSETQ. The CDR3 has 15 amino acids. The CDR3 here is CASSSLTGGAETQYF. Here the CDR3 DNA reads TGCGCCAGCAGCTCACTGACAGGGGGCGCGGAGACCCAGTACTTC.

This chain joins TRBV4-1 and TRBJ1-2; D not certain. Germline CDR1 is MGHRA and CDR2 is YSYEKL. This CDR3 spans 14 amino acids. V was clipped by 0 bases and J by 8 bases, with 13 bases between them. The CDR3 sequence is CASSQEVALGGYTF. Written as DNA, the CDR3 is TGCGCCAGCAGCCAAGAGGTCGCCCTAGGAGGCTACACCTTC.

The chain carries TRBV5-4 and TRBJ2-5, with 9 bases that match TRBD2. Trimming removed 4 bases from V and 5 bases from J; junction bases left unmatched: 6. Germline assignment: CDR1 SGHNT and CDR2 YYREEE (reference sequence). This CDR3 is built from 14 residues. CDR3 amino acids: CASSKGLAGETQYF. The CDR3 DNA sequence: TGTGCCAGCAGCAAGGGACTAGCAGGGGAGACCCAGTACTTC.

J is TRBJ2-7 and V is TRBV7-9, with 7 nucleotides matching TRBD1. The CDR3 runs to 14 residues. V lost 8 bases to trimming and J lost 2 bases; unmatched junction nucleotides: 9. The germline V gene has CDR1 SEHNR and CDR2 FQNEAQ (reference sequence). The CDR3 bases are TGTGCCAGCTTAAGGGGGCAGGGAACCTACGAGCAGTACTTC. Amino acid sequence: CASLRGQGTYEQYF.

The rearrangement links TRBV4-1 to TRBJ2-5; the D is unclear. The germline CDR1 and CDR2 sequences are MGHRA and YSYEKL. The V and J ends lost 0 bases and 5 bases respectively, with 4 bases between them. CDR3 length equals 12 residues. The CDR3, as DNA: TGCGCCAGCAGCCAAGATTGGGAGACCCAGTACTTC. Protein product: CASSQDWETQYF.

This clone occurred once. The rearrangement links TRBV4-2 to TRBJ1-5; TRBD1 matches at 10 bases. V gave up 4 bases and J gave up 0 bases; unmatched junction bases: 15. The CDR3 is 20 amino acids. Germline values: CDR1 LGHNA, CDR2 YNFKEQ. CDR3 coding DNA: TGTGCCAGCAGCCGAGCCTCACCGGGACAGGGGACCCATAGCAATCAGCCCCAGCATTTT. This encodes CASSRASPGQGTHSNQPQHF.

The V gene is TRBV21-1, the J gene TRBJ1-5; TRBD1, as called in the table, went unchecked against the DNA. TRBV21-1 is listed as a pseudogene. This CDR3 has 15 residues. CDR3 DNA: TGTGCCAGCACCTTGGGACAGCATAGCAATCAGCCCCAGCATTTT. It specifies CASTLGQHSNQPQHF.

This chain connects TRBV5-1 to TRBJ1-2; 10 bases line up with TRBD1. The CDR3 is made up of 14 amino acids. V lost 4 bases and J lost 2; bases outside the gene matches: 2. The germline gives CDR1 SGHRS, CDR2 YFSETQ. In nucleotides, the CDR3 is TGCGCCAGCAGCCAGACAGGGGGCAACTATGGCTACACCTTC. It codes for CASSQTGGNYGYTF.

This chain connects TRBV4-3 to TRBJ2-4; 7 nucleotides match TRBD1. CDR1 and CDR2 (germline): LGHNA, YSLEER. The CDR3 spans 13 residues. J gave up 7 bases and V 3 bases, and 3 bases lay outside the gene matches. The CDR3 DNA reads TGCGCCAGCAGCCAGTCGACAGGGAACATTCAGTACTTC. Amino acid sequence: CASSQSTGNIQYF.

In its sample, this clone was seen a few times. One base away lies a much larger clone, so this may be a sequencing read error. The chain recombines TRBV6-1 with TRBJ2-7, with D perhaps TRBD2 (6 bases). V gave up 4 bases and J gave up 2 bases, with 6 bases separating them. CDR1 MNHNS and CDR2 SASEGT come from the germline V gene. This CDR3 is 12 amino acids long. The CDR3 spells CASSGGAYEQYF. The CDR3 nucleotides read TGTGCCAGCAGTGGGGGGGCCTACGAGCAGTACTTC.

The rearrangement uses TRBV30 and TRBJ2-2, with D unresolved. V lost 2 bases and J 6 bases, leaving 7 bases between the germline ends. The CDR3 is 12 amino acids. Germline V gene data show CDR1 as GTSNPN and CDR2 as SVGIG (reference sequence). The CDR3 loop is CAWSHRSGELFF. DNA for the CDR3: TGTGCCTGGAGTCACCGGTCCGGGGAGCTGTTTTTT.